Listed below are T cell receptor beta chains from one sample, sequenced in a study of blood T cell repertoires in COVID-19. Assay used: immunoSEQ multiplex PCR; TCRdb lists only in-frame clones, some missing. The sample includes some 190,000 clones, 80% to 90% of them seen just once. Sample: peripheral blood. Receptors originate from a woman of 80 years or more with acute or convalescent COVID-19. Each CDR3 is given with its conserved first and last residue. A clone size is listed for some rows: how often the clone was seen (once, few, many), or a class if it is expanded.

V gene,J gene,clone size,CDR3 protein
TRBV19,TRBJ1-4,NA,CASRNSNEKLFF
TRBV2,TRBJ1-1,few,CASSDRGGNTEAFF
TRBV6-2/TRBV6-3,TRBJ2-7,few,CASSRILAVTYEQYF
TRBV23-1,TRBJ2-2,NA,CASTQRSLAVANTGELFF
TRBV7-6,TRBJ1-1,NA,CASSLMTANTEAFF
TRBV7-9,TRBJ2-1,NA,CASSLEASTYNEQFF
TRBV7-9,TRBJ1-2,NA,CASSPGQGAYGYTF
TRBV18,TRBJ1-1,NA,CASSPMMRDRRMNTEAFF
TRBV10-1,TRBJ2-7,once,CASSESWAGPPYEQYF
TRBV9,TRBJ1-6,NA,CASSVGGTDMSALHF
TRBV5-4,TRBJ2-3,NA,CASSLKSGRASLTDTQYF
TRBV25-1,TRBJ2-5,NA,CASSLAGDRGQETQYF
TRBV5-1,TRBJ2-5,NA,CASSPRGQETQYF
TRBV21-1,TRBJ2-3,once,CASSETRPYYPPSTDTQYF